The 9 T cell receptor beta chains reported below all come from one sample, sequenced in a study of shared clonotypes between healthy human individuals. Naive CD8 populations comprised CD45RO-negative cells positively selected for CCR7, excluding terminally differentiated effector memory CD45RA+ cells. Produced via immunoSEQ multiplex PCR; TCRdb's table is partial and in-frame only. The sample lists about 680,000 clones; roughly nine tenths were seen once. Sequenced material: naive CD8+ T cells sorted from blood. The receptors were sampled from a man younger than 45 in good health.

V gene TRBV5-5 combines with J gene TRBJ2-7, with 9 bases fitting TRBD2. Germline CDR1 reads SGHKS; CDR2 reads YYEKEE (reference sequence). V trimming: 1 base; J trimming: 3 bases; junction bases outside the gene matches: 5. The CDR3 is made up of 15 amino acids. CDR3: CASSLTTSGFYEQYF. DNA of the CDR3: TGTGCCAGCAGCTTGACGACTAGCGGTTTCTACGAGCAGTACTTC.

This sequence joins TRBV7-3 and TRBJ2-1, with D perhaps matching TRBD2 (6 bases). Trimming left V 5 bases short and J 10 bases short, with 24 bases between. The CDR3 has 16 amino acids. CDR1 and CDR2 from the germline V gene are SGHTA and FQGTGA. The CDR3 DNA reads TGTGCCAGCAGCCCACTGGGTAGCGGCTCCCCCCGGGAGCAGTTCTTC. Protein sequence: CASSPLGSGSPREQFF.

This sequence joins TRBV5-1 and TRBJ1-2; no clear D gene. This CDR3 region has 15 residues. CDR1 SGHRS and CDR2 YFSETQ come from the germline V gene. V lost 0 bases to trimming and J lost 0 bases, with 9 bases between them. The CDR3 is CASSLEGPANYGYTF. As DNA, the CDR3 is TGCGCCAGCAGCTTGGAAGGCCCCGCTAACTATGGCTACACCTTC. The whole variable domain, filled in from reference TRBV5-1 and TRBJ1-2, reads KAGVTQTPRYLIKTRGQQVTLSCSPISGHRSVSWYQQTPGQGLQFLFEYFSETQRNKGNFPGRFSGRQFSNSRSEMNVSTLELGDSALYLCASSLEGPANYGYTFGSGTRLTVV.

V and J are TRBV11-3 and TRBJ2-1; TRBD2 matches 9 bases. The junction had 11 bases not matched to a gene; V was cut back by 6 bases and J by 8 bases. This CDR3 contains 15 residues. Germline loops: CDR1 SGHNT, CDR2 YENEEA. CDR3 sequence: CASSSLAGPRDEQFF. The CDR3 DNA is TGTGCCAGCAGTTCTCTAGCGGGACCGCGGGATGAGCAGTTCTTC.

The rearrangement links TRBV6-1 to TRBJ1-1, with unresolved D. CDR3 size: 17 residues. Germline CDR1 MNHNS, CDR2 SASEGT. Trimming removed 3 bases at V and 0 bases at J, with 17 bases between. The chain's CDR3 is CASSDLPRLRMNTEAFF. For the CDR3, the DNA is TGTGCCAGCAGTGATCTCCCTAGGTTGAGGATGAACACTGAAGCTTTCTTT.

This clone showed up just once. CDR3: CASSPPWQGARETQYF. In DNA form, the CDR3 reads TGTGCCAGCTCACCACCTTGGCAGGGCGCAAGGGAGACCCAGTACTTC. The chain carries TRBV18 and TRBJ2-5; D possibly corresponds to TRBD1 (5 bases). V was pared by 0 bases and J by 5 bases, with 16 bases between. The CDR3 runs to 16 residues. Germline V gene lookup returns CDR1 KGHSH and CDR2 LQKENI.

The chain combines TRBV7-9 with TRBJ2-5, with TRBD2 as a possible D gene (6 bases). The V end lost 9 bases, the J end lost 2 bases, and 19 bases lay between the germline ends. The germline V gene has CDR1 SEHNR and CDR2 FQNEAQ (reference sequence). This CDR3 is 15 amino acids long. CDR3 sequence: CARTRWDGGQETQYF. The CDR3 bases are TGTGCCAGGACGAGGTGGGATGGAGGGCAAGAGACCCAGTACTTC.

The gene calls are TRBV7-9 and TRBJ2-7, with D tentatively TRBD1 (7 bases). CDR1 and CDR2 from the germline V gene are SEHNR and FQNEAQ (reference sequence). The CDR3 contains 13 residues. V lost 3 bases to trimming and J lost 6 bases, with 12 bases between them. CDR3 region: CASSFRGVFEQYF. DNA for the CDR3: TGTGCCAGCAGCTTCAGGGGGGTATTCGAGCAGTACTTC.

The chain has TRBV6-1 and TRBJ2-3; D may match TRBD1 or TRBD2 (5 bases each). The germline gives CDR1 MNHNS, CDR2 SASEGT. V was trimmed by 2 bases and J by 8 bases, leaving 20 bases between them. The CDR3 extends over 16 amino acids. Written as DNA, the CDR3 is TGTGCCAGCAGTGAAAGGGGCGCGGGCACAATGGGTACGCAGTATTTT. This encodes CASSERGAGTMGTQYF.